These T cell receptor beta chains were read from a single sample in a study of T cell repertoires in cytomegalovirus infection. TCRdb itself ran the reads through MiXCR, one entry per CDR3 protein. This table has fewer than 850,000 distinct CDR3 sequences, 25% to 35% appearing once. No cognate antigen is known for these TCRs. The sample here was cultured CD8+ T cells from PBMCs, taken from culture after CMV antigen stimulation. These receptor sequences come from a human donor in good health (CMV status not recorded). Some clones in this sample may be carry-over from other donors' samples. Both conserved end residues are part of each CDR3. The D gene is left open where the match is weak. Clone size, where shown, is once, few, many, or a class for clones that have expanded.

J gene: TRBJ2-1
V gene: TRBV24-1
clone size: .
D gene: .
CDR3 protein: CATSESGSYNEQFF
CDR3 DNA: TGTGCCACCAGTGAATCCGGGTCCTACAATGAGCAGTTCTTC

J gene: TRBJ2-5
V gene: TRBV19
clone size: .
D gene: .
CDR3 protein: CASSIDTSAETQYF
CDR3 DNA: TGTGCCAGTAGTATTGACACGAGCGCAGAGACCCAGTACTTC

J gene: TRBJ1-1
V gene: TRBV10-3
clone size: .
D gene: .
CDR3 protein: CAISDSRATEAFF
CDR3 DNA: TGTGCCATCAGTGACTCCAGGGCCACTGAAGCTTTCTTT

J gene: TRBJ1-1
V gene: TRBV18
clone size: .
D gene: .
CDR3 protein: CASSPGRGTTEAFF
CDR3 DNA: TGTGCCAGCTCACCGGGCAGGGGAACCACTGAAGCTTTCTTT

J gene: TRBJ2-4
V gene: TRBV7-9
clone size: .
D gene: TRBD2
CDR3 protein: CASSFVPTSGGGIQYF
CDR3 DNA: TGTGCCAGCAGCTTTGTCCCTACTAGCGGGGGAGGCATTCAGTACTTC

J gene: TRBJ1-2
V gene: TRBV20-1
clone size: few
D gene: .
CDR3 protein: CTPPGAFDYGYTF
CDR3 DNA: TGCACCCCCCCAGGGGCCTTCGACTATGGCTACACCTTC

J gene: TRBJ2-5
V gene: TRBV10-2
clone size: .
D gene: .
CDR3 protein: CASSESAKETQYF
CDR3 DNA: TGCGCCAGCAGTGAAAGTGCTAAAGAGACCCAGTACTTC

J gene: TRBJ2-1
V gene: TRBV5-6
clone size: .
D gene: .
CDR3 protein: CASTPLRGPEQFF
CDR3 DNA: TGTGCCAGCACCCCGCTTAGAGGGCCGGAGCAGTTCTTC

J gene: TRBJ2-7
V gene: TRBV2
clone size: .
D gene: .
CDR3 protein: CASMDRYEQYF
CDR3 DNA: TGTGCCAGCATGGACCGTTACGAGCAGTACTTC

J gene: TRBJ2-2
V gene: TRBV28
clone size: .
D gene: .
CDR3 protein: CASSRRLTDTGELFF
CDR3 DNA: TGTGCCAGCAGCAGGAGGTTAACTGACACCGGGGAGCTGTTTTTT

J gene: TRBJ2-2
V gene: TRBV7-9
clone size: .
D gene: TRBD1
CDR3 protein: CASSLGQGAKTGELFF
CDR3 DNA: TGTGCCAGCAGCTTAGGACAGGGGGCGAAAACCGGGGAGCTGTTTTTT

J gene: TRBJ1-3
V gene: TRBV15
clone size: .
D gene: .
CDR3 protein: CATSPTGGHTIYF
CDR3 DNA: TGTGCCACCAGCCCTACAGGCGGTCACACCATATATTTT

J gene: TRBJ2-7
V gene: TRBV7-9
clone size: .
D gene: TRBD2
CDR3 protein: CASSLPGTSGYEQYF
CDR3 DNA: TGTGCCAGCAGCTTACCCGGGACTAGCGGCTACGAGCAGTACTTC

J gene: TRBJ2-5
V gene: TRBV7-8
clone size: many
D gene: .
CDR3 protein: CASSFAYQETQYF
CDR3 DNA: TGTGCCAGCAGCTTTGCATATCAGGAGACCCAGTACTTC

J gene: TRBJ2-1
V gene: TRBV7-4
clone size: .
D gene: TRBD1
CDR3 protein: CASSPDRGPRNEQFF
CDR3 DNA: TGTGCCAGCAGCCCAGACAGGGGGCCCCGCAATGAGCAGTTCTTC

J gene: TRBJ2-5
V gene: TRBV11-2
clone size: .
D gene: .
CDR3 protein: CASSLEGSFQETQYF
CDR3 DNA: TGTGCCAGCAGCTTAGAGGGTAGTTTTCAAGAGACCCAGTACTTC

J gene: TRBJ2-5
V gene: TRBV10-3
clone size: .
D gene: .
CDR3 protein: CAISGDGGETQYF
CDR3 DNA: TGTGCCATCAGTGGGGATGGAGGAGAGACCCAGTACTTC

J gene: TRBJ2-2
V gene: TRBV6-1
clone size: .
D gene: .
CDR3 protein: CASTEFDSYTGELFF
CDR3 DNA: TGTGCCAGCACCGAGTTTGATTCCTACACCGGGGAGCTGTTTTTT

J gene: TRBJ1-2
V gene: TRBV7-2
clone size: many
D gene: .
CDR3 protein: CASSFAGYYGYTF
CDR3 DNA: TGTGCCAGCAGCTTCGCGGGGTACTATGGCTACACCTTC

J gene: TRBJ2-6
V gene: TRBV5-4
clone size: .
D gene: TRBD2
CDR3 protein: CASSFGGAGANVLTF
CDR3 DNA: TGTGCCAGCAGCTTCGGGGGGGCTGGGGCCAACGTCCTGACTTTC

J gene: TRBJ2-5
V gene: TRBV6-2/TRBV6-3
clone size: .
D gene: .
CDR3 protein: CASTQDLETQYF
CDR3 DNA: TGTGCCAGCACCCAGGACCTGGAGACCCAGTACTTC

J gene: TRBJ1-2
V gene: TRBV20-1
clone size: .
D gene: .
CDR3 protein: CSARGDGQGVGYGYTF
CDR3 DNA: TGCAGTGCTAGGGGCGACGGGCAAGGGGTCGGGTATGGCTACACCTTC

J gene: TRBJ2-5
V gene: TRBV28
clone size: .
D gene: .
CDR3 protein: CASSSGGPADF
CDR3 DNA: TGTGCCAGCAGTAGTGGGGGACCGGCGGACTTC

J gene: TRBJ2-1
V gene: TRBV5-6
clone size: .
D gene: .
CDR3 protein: CASSFGRPHNEQFF
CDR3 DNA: TGTGCCAGCAGCTTTGGGCGCCCTCACAATGAGCAGTTCTTC

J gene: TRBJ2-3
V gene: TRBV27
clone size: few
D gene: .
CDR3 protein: CASSWGVFADTQYF
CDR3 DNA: TGTGCCAGCAGTTGGGGAGTGTTCGCAGATACGCAGTATTTT

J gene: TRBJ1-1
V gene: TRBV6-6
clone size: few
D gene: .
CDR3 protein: CASSWTIPPSVENTEAFF
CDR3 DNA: TGTGCCAGCAGTTGGACGATCCCCCCTTCGGTTGAAAACACTGAAGCTTTCTTT

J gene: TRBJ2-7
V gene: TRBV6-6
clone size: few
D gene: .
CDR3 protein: CASSYSSGQQYEQYF
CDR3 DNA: TGTGCCAGCAGTTACTCCTCCGGACAACAGTACGAGCAGTACTTC

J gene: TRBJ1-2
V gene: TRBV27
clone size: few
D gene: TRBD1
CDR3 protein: CATRTGGNYGYTF
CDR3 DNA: TGTGCCACCCGGACAGGAGGAAACTATGGCTACACCTTC

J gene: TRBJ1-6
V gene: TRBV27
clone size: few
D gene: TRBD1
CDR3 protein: CASSLGQGYGSPLHF
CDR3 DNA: TGTGCCAGCAGCCTGGGACAGGGGTACGGTTCACCCCTCCACTTT

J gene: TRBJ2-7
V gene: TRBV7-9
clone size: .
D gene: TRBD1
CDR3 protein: CASSHRDRDSYEQYF
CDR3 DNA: TGTGCCAGCAGTCACCGGGACAGGGACTCCTACGAGCAGTACTTC

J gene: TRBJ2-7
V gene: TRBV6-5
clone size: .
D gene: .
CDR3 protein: CASSYSGTYDEQYF
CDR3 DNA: TGTGCCAGCAGTTACAGTGGGACATACGACGAGCAGTACTTC

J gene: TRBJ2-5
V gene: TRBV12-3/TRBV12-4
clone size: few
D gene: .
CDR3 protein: CASSLVVEETQYF
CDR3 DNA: TGTGCCAGCAGTTTAGTGGTGGAAGAGACCCAGTACTTC

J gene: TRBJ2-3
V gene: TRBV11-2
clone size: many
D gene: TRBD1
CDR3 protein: CASSTRTGRLDTQYF
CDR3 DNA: TGTGCCAGCAGCACCCGGACAGGGCGGTTAGATACGCAGTATTTT

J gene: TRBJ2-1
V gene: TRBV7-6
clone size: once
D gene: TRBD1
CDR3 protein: CASRGQGSSYNEQFF
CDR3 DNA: TGTGCCAGCAGAGGACAGGGTAGCTCCTACAATGAGCAGTTCTTC

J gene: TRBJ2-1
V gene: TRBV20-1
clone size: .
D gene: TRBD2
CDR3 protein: CSARAGGGSNEQFF
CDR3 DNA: TGCAGTGCTAGAGCGGGGGGTGGGAGTAATGAGCAGTTCTTC

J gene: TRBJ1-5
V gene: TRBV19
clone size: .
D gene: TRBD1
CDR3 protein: CASNQGAPYQPQHF
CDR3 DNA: TGTGCCAGTAACCAGGGGGCCCCCTATCAGCCCCAGCATTTT

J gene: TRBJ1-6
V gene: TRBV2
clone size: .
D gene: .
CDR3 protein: CASSLGGYTTPRNSPLHF
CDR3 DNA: TGTGCCAGCAGTTTAGGGGGGTACACTACACCAAGGAATTCACCCCTCCACTTT

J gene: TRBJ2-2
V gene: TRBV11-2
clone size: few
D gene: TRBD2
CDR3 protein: CASRPRRGGDFVGELFF
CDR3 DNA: TGTGCCAGCAGACCGCGGCGGGGGGGCGATTTTGTCGGGGAGCTGTTTTTT

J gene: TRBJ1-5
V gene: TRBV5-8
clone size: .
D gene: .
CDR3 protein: CASSLTVLTEYSNQPQHF
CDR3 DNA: TGTGCCAGCAGCTTGACGGTTTTGACAGAGTATAGCAATCAGCCCCAGCATTTT

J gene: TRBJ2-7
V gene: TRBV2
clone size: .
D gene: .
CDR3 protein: CASWAGYEQYF
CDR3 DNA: TGTGCCAGCTGGGCAGGGTACGAGCAGTACTTC

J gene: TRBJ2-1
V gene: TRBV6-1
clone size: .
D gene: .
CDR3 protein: CASSEGRGAMNEQFF
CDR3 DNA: TGTGCCAGCAGTGAAGGCAGGGGTGCTATGAATGAGCAGTTCTTC

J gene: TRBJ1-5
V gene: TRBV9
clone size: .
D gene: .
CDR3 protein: CASSATGVQPQHF
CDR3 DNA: TGTGCCAGCAGCGCGACGGGGGTTCAGCCCCAGCATTTT